This T cell receptor (beta chain) was sequenced during a study of blood T cell repertoires in COVID-19. Trimming took 4 bases from V and 4 from J, leaving 18 bases between them. There are 15 residues in the CDR3. Per germline, CDR1 SGHRS and CDR2 YFSETQ. Some clones are missing from TCRdb's copy, which holds only in-frame ones; the method was immunoSEQ multiplex PCR. Of roughly 400,000 clones detected, roughly 84% appear once; the ten largest clones hold about 1.5%. This receptor was identified in a woman aged 18 to 35 who had been exposed to COVID-19. The rearrangement joins TRBV5-1 to TRBJ2-7, with D maybe TRBD1 (6 bases). Sequenced: PBMCs or T cells enriched from blood (not recorded which). The CDR3 sequence is CASSLFRDKLYEQYF. The CDR3 DNA follows: TGCGCCAGCAGCCTTTTCCGGGACAAGTTGTACGAGCAGTACTTC.